This T cell receptor beta chain derives from a study of shared clonotypes between healthy human individuals. The germline CDR1 and CDR2 sequences are SGHTA and FQGNSA. This CDR3 spans 12 amino acids. The V end lost 4 bases, the J end lost 4 bases, and 8 bases lay between the germline ends. Note on this clone: A clone one base away is much larger, so this may be a read error. The sample has other DNA sequences that encode this CDR3 too.

It was 150 to 200 ng DNA, 30,000 or so T cell genomes, that sorted-subset replicate PCRs used. Method: immunoSEQ multiplex PCR; TCRdb's copy keeps in-frame clones and lacks some. The profile shows about 1.1 million clones, 77% of them singletons. The investigators split CD4+ cells into a CD45RA+ naive subset and a CD45RA-negative memory subset. Sequencing was carried out using memory CD4+ T cells from PBMCs. The sample's subset: CD45RA-negative fraction. The origin of this receptor is a man aged 18-30 years in good health. Some clones in this sample may be carry-over from other donors' samples. This chain uses TRBV7-2 with TRBJ2-7; perhaps TRBD1 as D (5 bases). CDR3 DNA: TGTGCCAGCAGCTCCCAGGGTTACGAGCAGTACTTC. It codes for CASSSQGYEQYF.